A single T cell receptor (beta chain) is shown here with its context. As originally analysed: Nucleated cell number was recorded as an estimate derived from reference gene primer amplification. Method: immunoSEQ multiplex PCR; TCRdb's copy keeps in-frame clones and lacks some. V and J calls and clone size follow that table, whereas D and trimming were derived from the DNA. The table includes about 260,000 clones, around 80% detected once. These data are taken from a study of blood T cell repertoires in COVID-19. Study as a whole: Samples taken during acute and convalescent COVID-19 were collected in the United States, Italy and Spain. T cells, B-cell-depleted T cells, or PBMCs supplied cDNA or gDNA.

This CDR3 has 12 residues. Germline CDR1 is LGHNA and CDR2 is YNFKEQ. V lost 0 bases and J lost 8, with 5 bases in between. The rearrangement links TRBV4-2 to TRBJ2-1; D is uncertain. The sequence was obtained from a man aged 55 to 70 with acute or convalescent COVID-19. The sequencing input was peripheral blood. The CDR3 loop reads CASSQDIYEQFF. In DNA form, the CDR3 reads TGTGCCAGCAGCCAAGATATTTATGAGCAGTTCTTC.